This T cell receptor (beta chain) was recorded in a study of post-analysis software for immune sequencing data. Study details: Disease trajectories encompassed relapsing-remitting, secondary progressive and progressive-relapsing multiple sclerosis.

Every TCR beta cDNA library bore unique molecular identifiers. TCRdb re-analysed the PCR reads in MiXCR, keeping a single row per CDR3 protein. The table lists a few hundred thousand distinct CDR3 sequences, about 38% of them singletons. To note about this clonotype: Its target is unknown.

General study points: Samples prepared in the same batch strongly co-clustered by F measure. Four to six TRBV segments were significantly more frequent in patients than in controls. TRBV5-6, TRBV5-1 and TRBV20-1 were among these segments.

This CDR3 comprises 13 residues. The V gene lost 7 bases and the J gene lost 1 base, with 10 bases spanning the gap. Germline CDR1 is SEHNR and CDR2 is FQNEAQ (reference sequence). The V and J genes are TRBV7-9 and TRBJ1-2; the D is unclear. The receptor was derived from a girl aged 10-17 years with multiple sclerosis. Material: blood. Written as DNA, the CDR3 is TGTGCCAGCACAAATAGGGATAACTATGGCTACACCTTC. Its protein product is CASTNRDNYGYTF.